The clone carrying this TCR beta chain was seen repeatedly, ten times or more. The antigen is not known. Breast cancer patients provided tissue from their axillary draining lymph nodes. TCRdb reanalysed the multiplex PCR reads using MiXCR and keeps one entry per CDR3 protein. The sample consists of 250,000 or so distinct CDR3 sequences, 30% of them appearing once. This CDR3 has 15 amino acids. Trimming stripped 8 bases from V and 0 bases from J, with 13 bases between. Germline CDR1 LNHDA, CDR2 SQIVND (reference sequence). This record comes from a study of breast tumors, draining lymph nodes, adjacent tissues. General study findings and limits: That most tumor T cells come from lymph nodes remained unproven. Tumor TCR diversity was below lymph nodes but above nontumor tissue. Compared with basal-like, luminal-like tumors shared significantly more repertoire with nontumor tissue. Findings are consistent with lymph node origin and intratumoral expansion of most tumor T cells.

The rearrangement joins TRBV19 to TRBJ2-2; a possible D gene is TRBD1 (5 bases). This TCR came from a female donor with breast cancer. Some clones in this sample may be carry-over from other donors' samples. Sample: axillary lymph node tissue. CDR3 in amino acids: CASLQTGTNTGELFF. The CDR3 DNA sequence: TGTGCCAGTCTTCAAACAGGCACGAACACCGGGGAGCTGTTTTTT.